One sample yielded the 29 T cell receptor beta chains listed below, sequenced in a study of blood T cell repertoires in COVID-19. Sequenced by immunoSEQ multiplex PCR; TCRdb stores in-frame clones only, minus some. The data hold some 19,000 clones, with more than 85% observed a single time. The sample was peripheral blood. These receptors came from a man aged 70 or older with acute or convalescent COVID-19.

The chain combines TRBV7-8 with TRBJ2-2; 7 bases align to TRBD2. The CDR3 consists of 18 residues. Germline V gives CDR1 SGHVS, CDR2 FQNEAQ. Unmatched junction bases numbered 18, after V lost 4 bases and J lost 7 bases. In nucleotides, the CDR3 is TGTGCCAGCAGCTCCAGGCCCCTGACTAGCTCTGGTATCGGGGAGCTGTTTTTT. Translating gives CASSSRPLTSSGIGELFF.

The chain couples TRBV4-1 to TRBJ2-1, with D possibly being TRBD1 (6 bases). Trimming pared 0 bases from V and 4 bases from J, leaving 10 bases between. The germline V gene has CDR1 MGHRA and CDR2 YSYEKL. CDR3 length equals 15 residues. The CDR3 here is CASSQDQGGYNEQFF. For the CDR3, the DNA is TGCGCCAGCAGCCAAGATCAAGGGGGATACAATGAGCAGTTCTTC.

V and J are TRBV4-2 and TRBJ1-1, with 7 bases lining up with TRBD1. Germline values: CDR1 LGHNA, CDR2 YNFKEQ. This CDR3 has 14 amino acids. V lost 4 bases, J lost 4 bases, and 6 bases stayed unmatched. CDR3 bases: TGTGCCAGCAGCCTACAACAGGGGAGCACTGAAGCTTTCTTT. This sequence encodes CASSLQQGSTEAFF.

A single count supports this clone. J is TRBJ2-7 and V is TRBV28; 7 positions agree with TRBD1. Trimming took 7 bases from V and 2 from J; bases not matched to a gene: 5. The length of the CDR3 is 13 residues. Germline V gives CDR1 MDHEN, CDR2 SYDVKM. The chain's CDR3 is CASTRTGPYEQYF. The DNA of the CDR3 is TGTGCCAGCACCCGGACAGGCCCCTACGAGCAGTACTTC.

V is TRBV9 and J is TRBJ2-5; TRBD2 aligns across 7 bases. The CDR3 has 14 residues. The V and J ends lost 2 bases and 0 bases, in that order; junction bases with no gene match: 1. CDR1 and CDR2 (germline): SGDLS, YYNGEE. The CDR3 is CASSVGGDQETQYF. The CDR3 DNA is TGTGCCAGCAGCGTTGGGGGGGACCAAGAGACCCAGTACTTC.

The rearrangement uses TRBV21-1 and TRBJ2-7; TRBD2, the table's D call, lacks a check against the DNA. TRBV21-1 is marked as a pseudogene. The CDR3 has 12 amino acids. CDR3 sequence: CASSKRRYEQYF. The DNA for the CDR3 is TGTGCCAGCAGCAAAAGGAGGTACGAGCAGTACTTC.

This clone was seen once. The chain recombines TRBV2 with TRBJ2-3, with D maybe TRBD2 (6 bases). V was shortened by 2 bases and J by 4 bases, with 13 bases between the two germline ends. Germline V CDR1 and CDR2: SNHLY, FYNNEI. The CDR3 has 15 amino acids. Here the CDR3 reads CASSEFGGTADTQYF. CDR3 nucleotides: TGTGCCAGCAGTGAATTCGGCGGGACCGCAGATACGCAGTATTTT. The full variable domain, completed using reference TRBV2 and TRBJ2-3, is EPEVTQTPSHQVTQMGQEVILRCVPISNHLYFYWYRQILGQKVEFLVSFYNNEISEKSEIFDDQFSVERPDGSNFTLKIRSTKLEDSAMYFCASSEFGGTADTQYFGPGTRLTVL.

The chain carries TRBV28 and TRBJ2-1; 8 positions agree with TRBD2. This CDR3 is 15 amino acids long. Looked up from germline, CDR1 is MDHEN and CDR2 is SYDVKM. V dropped 8 bases and J dropped 2; count of bases not matched to a gene: 8. The chain's CDR3 is CASGPSGSAYNEQFF. CDR3 in DNA: TGTGCCAGCGGCCCTAGCGGGTCGGCCTACAATGAGCAGTTCTTC.

V gene TRBV6-2 or TRBV6-3 combines with J gene TRBJ2-7, with 12 bases fitting TRBD2. Losses at the gene ends were 2 bases for V and 1 base for J; bases not matched to a gene: 6. This CDR3 contains 17 residues. Germline V gene data show CDR1 as MNHEY and CDR2 as SVGEGT. The CDR3 DNA is TGTGCCAGCAGTTACGGGAGGACTAGCGGGACTTCCTACGAGCAGTACTTC. This codes for CASSYGRTSGTSYEQYF.

This CDR3 is CASSAGTSGRAVDTQYF. The CDR3 nucleotides read TGCGCCAGCAGCGCCGGGACTAGCGGGAGGGCGGTAGATACGCAGTATTTT. The chain combines TRBV5-1 with TRBJ2-3, with 16 positions matching TRBD2. The V and J ends lost 4 bases and 5 bases, in that order; junction bases with no gene match: 7. Germline V gives CDR1 SGHRS, CDR2 YFSETQ. The CDR3 runs to 17 residues.

The J gene is TRBJ1-1, the V gene TRBV2, with D unresolved. Trimming removed 6 bases from V and 0 bases from J, with 8 bases in between. Germline V gene lookup returns CDR1 SNHLY and CDR2 FYNNEI. CDR3 length equals 13 residues. The CDR3 protein is CASSPSVNTEAFF. CDR3 nucleotides: TGTGCCAGCAGCCCAAGCGTGAACACTGAAGCTTTCTTT. The full variable domain, rest sourced from reference TRBV2 and TRBJ1-1, is EPEVTQTPSHQVTQMGQEVILRCVPISNHLYFYWYRQILGQKVEFLVSFYNNEISEKSEIFDDQFSVERPDGSNFTLKIRSTKLEDSAMYFCASSPSVNTEAFFGQGTRLTVV.

The chain employs TRBV29-1 and TRBJ2-1; D gene ambiguous. This CDR3 spans 11 amino acids. Trimming cost V 4 bases and J 2 bases, with 3 bases left between them. Germline V gives CDR1 SQVTM, CDR2 ANQGSEA. CDR3 amino acids: CSVGPYNEQFF. The CDR3 DNA is TGCAGCGTTGGGCCCTACAATGAGCAGTTCTTC.

The rearrangement uses TRBV18 and TRBJ1-2, with a possible D match to TRBD1 (6 bases). The germline V and J ends were trimmed by 6 bases and 1 base, with 15 bases remaining between them. Germline V gives CDR1 KGHSH, CDR2 LQKENI. The length of the CDR3 is 15 residues. CDR3 sequence (DNA): TGTGCCAGCTCGGGGGCCGGGGCCTTTAACTATGGCTACACCTTC. This encodes CASSGAGAFNYGYTF. Full variable domain (missing parts from reference TRBV18 and TRBJ1-2): NAGVMQNPRHLVRRRGQEARLRCSPMKGHSHVYWYRQLPEEGLKFMVYLQKENIIDESGMPKERFSAEFPKEGPSILRIQQVVRGDSAAYFCASSGAGAFNYGYTFGSGTRLTVV.

The chain uses TRBV28 and TRBJ1-4, with 7 bases fitting TRBD1. The CDR3 sequence is 13 residues long. The V gene end was trimmed by 3 bases and the J gene end by 8 bases; junction bases not matched to a gene: 3. The germline V gene has CDR1 MDHEN and CDR2 SYDVKM. The DNA for the CDR3 is TGTGCCAGCAGTTTTAGGGACAGCGAAAAACTGTTTTTT. Encoded protein: CASSFRDSEKLFF.

The chain uses TRBV10-3 and TRBJ2-1, with a tentative D call TRBD2 (5 bases). Germline loops: CDR1 ENHRY, CDR2 SYGVKD. There are 15 residues in the CDR3. Trimming removed 2 bases from V and 0 bases from J, with 8 bases in between. This CDR3 is CAISEERSSYNEQFF. The CDR3 DNA is TGTGCCATCAGTGAGGAGCGGAGCTCCTACAATGAGCAGTTCTTC.

V is TRBV7-2 and J is TRBJ2-1, with D tentatively TRBD1 (6 bases). Trimming took off 3 bases at V and 2 bases at J, with 11 bases between the two ends. The CDR3 contains 15 residues. CDR1 SGHTA and CDR2 FQGNSA come from the germline V gene. The CDR3 DNA is TGTGCCAGCAGCTTGACTGACAGGCCCTACAATGAGCAGTTCTTC. Its protein product is CASSLTDRPYNEQFF.

V and J are TRBV19 and TRBJ1-1, with D possibly TRBD1 on 6 matching bases. The CDR3 is made up of 15 amino acids. The V and J ends lost 4 bases and 0 bases respectively, with 12 bases between them. CDR1 LNHDA and CDR2 SQIVND come from the germline V gene (reference sequence). CDR3 region: CASSKGERMNTEAFF. CDR3 nucleotide sequence: TGTGCCAGTAGTAAGGGGGAAAGAATGAACACTGAAGCTTTCTTT.

This clone was found once. V usage is TRBV6-2 or TRBV6-3 and J usage is TRBJ2-7, with 9 bases that match TRBD2. CDR1 and CDR2 from the germline V gene are MNHEY and SVGEGT. The CDR3 length is 16 residues. Unmatched junction bases numbered 11, after V lost 3 bases and J lost 5 bases. CDR3 in DNA: TGTGCCAGCAGTTATGCCCCCTCTAGCGGGAACGACGAGCAGTACTTC. This encodes CASSYAPSSGNDEQYF.

V gene TRBV3-1 (or the pseudogene TRBV3-2) combines with J gene TRBJ1-2; D is unclear. The ends were cut back, 8 bases at V and 1 base at J, with 8 bases in the middle. Germline assignment: CDR1 LGHDT and CDR2 YNNKEL (reference sequence). The CDR3 has 12 residues. The CDR3 DNA follows: TGTGCCAGCTCTCTAGATAACTATGGCTACACCTTC. Amino acid sequence: CASSLDNYGYTF.

J is TRBJ2-7 and V is TRBV29-1; D is unclear. From germline, CDR1 is SQVTM and CDR2 ANQGSEA. The CDR3 contains 13 residues. Trimming took off 1 base at V and 0 bases at J, with 7 bases between the two ends. The CDR3 loop is CSVEVQDSYEQYF. The DNA for the CDR3 is TGCAGCGTTGAAGTCCAGGACTCCTACGAGCAGTACTTC.

This clone has only a few counts. The chain links TRBV19 to TRBJ2-1, with 7 bases aligning to TRBD2. Unmatched junction bases numbered 9, after V lost 8 bases and J lost 2 bases. This CDR3 region has 15 residues. Germline V gene sequence: CDR1 LNHDA, CDR2 SQIVND (reference sequence). Written as DNA, the CDR3 is TGTGCCAGTGGCCGGGAGGTAGCGGCCTACAATGAGCAGTTCTTC. Its protein product is CASGREVAAYNEQFF.

The rearrangement joins TRBV9 to TRBJ2-7, with TRBD2 identical over 7 bases. V was clipped by 3 bases and J by 1 base; unmatched bases: 4. This CDR3 is 14 amino acids long. Germline V gene lookup returns CDR1 SGDLS and CDR2 YYNGEE. The chain's CDR3 is CASSASAGSYEQYF. CDR3 sequence (DNA): TGTGCCAGCAGCGCCTCAGCGGGATCCTACGAGCAGTACTTC.

The rearrangement joins TRBV28 to TRBJ2-7; 8 bases agree with TRBD1. The CDR3 has 16 amino acids. The germline V gene encodes CDR1 MDHEN and CDR2 SYDVKM. The V gene end was trimmed by 4 bases and the J gene end by 0 bases; junction bases not matched to a gene: 8. The CDR3 is CASSSMTGAHSYEQYF. The CDR3 nucleotides read TGTGCCAGCAGTTCCATGACAGGGGCGCACTCCTACGAGCAGTACTTC.

In DNA, the CDR3 is TGTGCCAGCAGCGCCAGGGGGGACGAGCAGTACTTC. This sequence encodes CASSARGDEQYF. V gene TRBV9 combines with J gene TRBJ2-7, with D maybe TRBD1 (7 bases). V dropped 3 bases and J dropped 5 bases, with 9 bases sitting between them. CDR3 size: 12 residues. Germline V CDR1 and CDR2: SGDLS, YYNGEE.

This chain connects TRBV4-3 to TRBJ1-5; D not certain. The CDR3 length is 15 residues. Germline CDR1 is LGHNA and CDR2 is YSLEER. Trimming stripped 4 bases from V and 3 bases from J, with 13 bases between. The CDR3: CASSPTGGLNQPQHF. The CDR3 DNA reads TGCGCCAGCAGCCCGACCGGAGGGCTCAATCAGCCCCAGCATTTT.

V gene TRBV2 combines with J gene TRBJ1-5; 7 positions agree with TRBD1. From germline, CDR1 is SNHLY and CDR2 FYNNEI. The ends lost 5 bases at V and 5 bases at J; junction bases unmatched: 12. The CDR3 loop spans 16 amino acids. The CDR3 protein is CASSSTTGTADQPQHF. CDR3 DNA: TGTGCCAGCAGTAGTACTACCGGGACAGCTGATCAGCCCCAGCATTTT.

The rearrangement uses TRBV3-1 (or the pseudogene TRBV3-2) and TRBJ1-1; the match to TRBD1 covers 8 bases. The junction had 3 bases not matched to a gene; V was cut back by 3 bases and J by 6 bases. The CDR3 has 13 residues. CDR1 is LGHDT, CDR2 YNNKEL, per germline (reference sequence). The CDR3 coding sequence is TGTGCCAGCAGCCACGCAGGGGGCCCTGAAGCTTTCTTT. Translated, it gives CASSHAGGPEAFF.

This chain connects TRBV28 to TRBJ2-1; 10 bases are a match to TRBD2. The germline V gene has CDR1 MDHEN and CDR2 SYDVKM. The CDR3 runs 14 residues. V lost 10 bases to trimming and J lost 9 bases; unmatched junction nucleotides: 12. This chain's CDR3 is CATLPGTSVREQFF. CDR3 bases: TGTGCCACCTTACCAGGGACTAGCGTACGTGAGCAGTTCTTC.

The genes are TRBV7-2 and TRBJ2-3; unclear D gene. CDR1 is SGHTA and CDR2 is FQGNSA in the germline V gene. The CDR3 has 13 residues. V was clipped by 1 base and J by 12 bases, with 14 bases between them. The DNA of the CDR3 is TGTGCCAGCAGCTTAGATTCCTTTCAAACTCAGTATTTT. It translates to CASSLDSFQTQYF.